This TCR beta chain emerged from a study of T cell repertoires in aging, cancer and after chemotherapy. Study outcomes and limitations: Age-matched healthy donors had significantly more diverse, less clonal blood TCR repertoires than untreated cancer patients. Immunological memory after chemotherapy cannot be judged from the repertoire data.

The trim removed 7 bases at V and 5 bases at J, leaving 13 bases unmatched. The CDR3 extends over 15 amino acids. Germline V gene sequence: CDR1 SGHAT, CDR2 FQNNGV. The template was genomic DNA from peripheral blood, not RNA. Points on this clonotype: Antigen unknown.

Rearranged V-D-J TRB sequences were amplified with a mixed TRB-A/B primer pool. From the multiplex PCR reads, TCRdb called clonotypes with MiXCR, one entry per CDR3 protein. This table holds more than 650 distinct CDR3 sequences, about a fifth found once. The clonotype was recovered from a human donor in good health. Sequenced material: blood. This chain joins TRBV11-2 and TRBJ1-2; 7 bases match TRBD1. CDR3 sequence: CASTHARAGGYGYTF. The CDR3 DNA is TGTGCCAGCACCCACGCTAGGGCAGGGGGGTATGGCTACACCTTC.